The rows below give T cell receptor beta chains drawn from one sample of a study of OX40 agonist ivuxolimab in advanced cancers. Repertoires were generated with immunoSEQ multiplex PCR, while TCRdb's copy carries only in-frame clones and drops some. The sample shows 80,000 to 95,000 clones, nearly 90% of them seen only once. Sequencing was performed on CD4+ or CD8+ T cells sorted from blood, taken in a trial of the OX40 agonist ivuxolimab. The receptor set was obtained from an adult with an advanced solid tumor such as melanoma, head and neck, liver or kidney cancer. Both conserved end residues are part of each CDR3. A D gene is named only where the DNA matches it firmly. Clone size is shown for a subset of rows, as once, few, many or a class of expanded clone.

14	TRBV5-1	-	-	TRBJ1-5	TGCGCCAGCAGCTTGGGGAATAGCAATCAGCCCCAGCATTTT	CASSLGNSNQPQHF
13	TRBV19	-	-	TRBJ1-2	TGTGCCAGTACCCCTCTAGTTAACTATGGCTACACCTTC	CASTPLVNYGYTF
10	TRBV6-6	-	-	TRBJ2-7	TGTGCCAGCGGACGCTACGAGCAGTACTTC	CASGRYEQYF
19	TRBV5-1	-	TRBD2	TRBJ2-5	TGCGCCAGCAGCTTTCTGCTCACGGCGGGGGGGACAATACAAGAGACCCAGTACTTC	CASSFLLTAGGTIQETQYF
13	TRBV19	-	-	TRBJ1-4	TGTGCCACCGGGGGGACTTTTGGTGAAAAACTGTTTTTT	CATGGTFGEKLFF
16	TRBV7-2	-	-	TRBJ2-2	TGTGCCAGCAGCTTAATCCGGGGGAGAAACACCGGGGAGCTGTTTTTT	CASSLIRGRNTGELFF
14	TRBV5-1	-	-	TRBJ2-5	TGCGCCAGCAGCTTAGTGTCCGACCAAGAGACCCAGTACTTC	CASSLVSDQETQYF
16	TRBV5-1	-	TRBD2	TRBJ2-1	TGCGCCAGCAGCTTGTCTAGCGGGGGCCCGTACAATGAGCAGTTCTTC	CASSLSSGGPYNEQFF
13	TRBV2	-	-	TRBJ2-7	TGTGCCAGCAGTGAACTGGGTAGCTACGAGCAGTACTTC	CASSELGSYEQYF
17	TRBV12-5	-	TRBD1	TRBJ2-7	TGTGCTAGTGGTTTGACCCGGGACAGGGTTCGAGGTAGCGAGCAGTACTTC	CASGLTRDRVRGSEQYF
13	TRBV27	-	TRBD2	TRBJ2-5	TGTGCCAGCAGTTTACGGGAGGGTACGGCCCAGTACTTC	CASSLREGTAQYF
12	TRBV30	once	-	TRBJ1-2	TGTGCCTGGAGATGGGGGAGTTATGGCTACACCTTC	CAWRWGSYGYTF
11	TRBV6-5	-	-	TRBJ2-2	TGTGCCAGCGGTAGAGCCGGGGAGCTGTTTTTT	CASGRAGELFF
11	TRBV5-4	-	-	TRBJ1-1	TGTGCCAGCAGTGGAAACACTGAAGCTTTCTTT	CASSGNTEAFF
15	TRBV18	once	TRBD1	TRBJ2-7	TGTGCCAGCTCACCAAGGGGGCCACCCTCCTACGAGCAGTACTTC	CASSPRGPPSYEQYF
16	TRBV14	-	TRBD1	TRBJ2-7	TGTGCCAGCAGCCAAGATAAGAGACAGGGCCGCGACGAGCAGTACTTC	CASSQDKRQGRDEQYF
13	TRBV30	-	TRBD1	TRBJ2-7	TGTGCCTGGGGGACAGCTAACTTCTACGAGCAGTACTTC	CAWGTANFYEQYF
14	TRBV9	-	TRBD2	TRBJ2-5	TGTGCCAGCAGCGTCGGGACTAGCGGTGAGACCCAGTACTTC	CASSVGTSGETQYF
17	TRBV27	-	TRBD2	TRBJ2-3	TGTGCCAGCAGATTCTTTAGCGGGGGGCCTAGCACAGATACGCAGTATTTT	CASRFFSGGPSTDTQYF
15	TRBV7-2	-	-	TRBJ2-3	TGTGCCAGCAGCTTGAATCAAGGCTCCGGGGATACGCAGTATTTT	CASSLNQGSGDTQYF
16	TRBV7-7	-	TRBD2	TRBJ2-1	TGTGCCAGCAGCCCCCAACTAGCGGGTGGTAACAATGAGCAGTTCTTC	CASSPQLAGGNNEQFF
12	TRBV19	-	-	TRBJ1-6	TGTGCCAGTAGTATGCTACCTCTTCCCCTCCACTTT	CASSMLPLPLHF
12	TRBV29-1	once	-	TRBJ2-3	TGCAGCGTCCAGGGGGGCGCAGATACGCAGTATTTT	CSVQGGADTQYF
15	TRBV11-2	-	TRBD1	TRBJ2-4	TGTGCCAGCAGCTTAGGGGGGACAGGGTTGGACATTCAGTACTTC	CASSLGGTGLDIQYF
15	TRBV4-1	-	TRBD1	TRBJ2-7	TGCGCCAGCAGCCAAGCCCCGGGACAGTCCTACGAGCAGTACTTC	CASSQAPGQSYEQYF
15	TRBV7-2	-	-	TRBJ1-6	TGTGCCAGCAGCTCCCCGACAGGTTATAATTCACCCCTCCACTTT	CASSSPTGYNSPLHF
15	TRBV28	-	TRBD1	TRBJ1-4	TGTGCCAGCAGTTTACGCGGGACAGGGGTTGAAAAACTGTTTTTT	CASSLRGTGVEKLFF
15	TRBV19	-	TRBD2	TRBJ2-1	TGTGCCAGTAGACCGGGACTAGACTCCTACAATGAGCAGTTCTTC	CASRPGLDSYNEQFF
15	TRBV19	-	TRBD1	TRBJ2-7	TGTGCCAGTAGTATCGGACAGGCGGCCAACTACGAGCAGTACTTC	CASSIGQAANYEQYF
14	TRBV19	once	TRBD1	TRBJ1-1	TGTGCCAGTACCCCGACAGGGAGGAACACTGAAGCTTTCTTT	CASTPTGRNTEAFF
12	TRBV2	-	-	TRBJ2-1	TGTGCCAGCACCTACCCCGCGAATGAGCAGTTCTTC	CASTYPANEQFF
13	TRBV7-2	-	-	TRBJ1-2	TGTGCCAGCAGCTTTTCAGGGAACTATGGCTACACCTTC	CASSFSGNYGYTF
15	TRBV18	-	-	TRBJ1-5	TGTGCCAGCTCCCCCGCGGACACGGCTAATCAGCCCCAGCATTTT	CASSPADTANQPQHF
22	TRBV27	-	TRBD2	TRBJ2-2	TGTGCCAGCAGTCCCCGACAGGGATTAGCGGGAGGGCCTTGGGGGAACACCGGGGAGCTGTTTTTT	CASSPRQGLAGGPWGNTGELFF
15	TRBV2	-	TRBD2	TRBJ2-5	TGTGCCAGCAGGTCCGGGGGGGGGATCCAAGAGACCCAGTACTTC	CASRSGGGIQETQYF
16	TRBV19	-	TRBD1	TRBJ1-4	TGTGCCAGTAGTATAGTCCCCTGGACAGGGCGGGAAAAACTGTTTTTT	CASSIVPWTGREKLFF
16	TRBV7-6	-	TRBD1	TRBJ2-5	TGTGCCAGCAGCTTAGGGGGGACAGGGGGCCGGGAGACCCAGTACTTC	CASSLGGTGGRETQYF
14	TRBV11-2	-	TRBD1	TRBJ2-2	TGTGCCAGCAGCCTGTGGACAGGGACCGGGGAGCTGTTTTTT	CASSLWTGTGELFF
14	TRBV5-1	once	TRBD2	TRBJ2-7	TGCGCCAGCAGCTTGGACAGGGCTAGCGGGGCTGCGTACTTC	CASSLDRASGAAYF
16	TRBV11-2	-	TRBD1	TRBJ2-1	TGTGCCAGCAGCCCTACTGGACAGGGTTTTGGGGATGAGCAGTTCTTC	CASSPTGQGFGDEQFF
11	TRBV6-1	once	-	TRBJ1-2	TGTGCCAGCCAAAGGGCTTTGGGCTACACCTTC	CASQRALGYTF
15	TRBV7-2	-	TRBD2	TRBJ2-1	TGTGCCAGCAGCCTACGGACTAGCGGATACAATGAGCAGTTCTTC	CASSLRTSGYNEQFF
17	TRBV7-2	-	TRBD2	TRBJ2-2	TGTGCCAGCAGCTTACTAGCGGGGGGGCCCGGCACCGGGGAGCTGTTTTTT	CASSLLAGGPGTGELFF
13	TRBV5-1	-	TRBD1	TRBJ1-2	TGCGCCAGCAGCCCGACAGGGGACTATGGCTACACCTTC	CASSPTGDYGYTF
12	TRBV5-1	-	-	TRBJ1-4	TGCGCCAGCAGCAGGGACCTCGAAAAACTGTTTTTT	CASSRDLEKLFF
12	TRBV30	-	-	TRBJ1-4	TGTGCCTGGAGTGATAATAATGAAAAACTGTTTTTT	CAWSDNNEKLFF
17	TRBV10-2	-	-	TRBJ2-5	TGCGCCAGCAGGGGTGGATATTCGGCGGAGCGGCGAGAGACCCAGTACTTC	CASRGGYSAERRETQYF
12	TRBV29-1	-	TRBD2	TRBJ2-7	TGCAGCGTTTACGAGGGCGGGAGCGAGCAGTACTTC	CSVYEGGSEQYF
14	TRBV6-1	-	-	TRBJ1-1	TGTGCCAGCAGTGATGTCCATTTGAACACTGAAGCTTTCTTT	CASSDVHLNTEAFF
12	TRBV5-8	once	TRBD1	TRBJ1-1	TGTGCCAGCAGCGCCTGGACAGGGAAGGCTTTCTTT	CASSAWTGKAFF
14	TRBV2	-	TRBD2	TRBJ2-3	TGTGCCAGCAGTATTACTAGCGGGAGAGATACGCAGTATTTT	CASSITSGRDTQYF
14	TRBV2	-	TRBD1	TRBJ1-6	TGTGCCAGCAGAGCCGACAGGGGGGCATCACCCCTCCACTTT	CASRADRGASPLHF
15	TRBV7-9	-	TRBD1	TRBJ1-4	TGTGCCAGCAGCCCCGGACAGGGGGCGAGTGAAAAACTGTTTTTT	CASSPGQGASEKLFF